The 17 T cell receptor beta chains presented below share a single source sample, sequenced in a study of blood T cell repertoires in COVID-19. Sequencing was performed with immunoSEQ multiplex PCR; in TCRdb, only in-frame clones are kept and a portion is missing. The table has about 260,000 clones, 75% to 95% seen once; the top ten hold roughly 2.9%. The sample taken for sequencing was PBMCs or T cells enriched from blood (not recorded which). All receptors come from a man in his forties who had been exposed to COVID-19.

The chain combines TRBV5-1 with TRBJ2-1; 7 positions agree with TRBD2. This CDR3 is 13 amino acids long. Germline CDR1 and CDR2: SGHRS and YFSETQ. V was clipped by 5 bases and J by 6 bases; unmatched bases: 5. The CDR3 nucleotides are TGCGCCAGCAGGCGGGAGAATAGCAATGAGCAGTTCTTC. Residues: CASRRENSNEQFF.

This chain links TRBV7-9 with TRBJ2-1; 12 bases are a match to TRBD2. This CDR3 comprises 17 residues. V shed 5 bases, J shed 1 base, and the junction held 6 bases outside the gene matches. Germline loops: CDR1 SEHNR, CDR2 FQNEAQ (reference sequence). The CDR3 DNA reads TGTGCCAGCAGCACCAGGACTAGCGGGAAATCCTACAATGAGCAGTTCTTC. It yields the protein CASSTRTSGKSYNEQFF.

The gene calls are TRBV30 and TRBJ1-3; 8 bases align to TRBD1. CDR1 GTSNPN and CDR2 SVGIG come from the germline V gene (reference sequence). The CDR3 loop spans 17 amino acids. Trimming removed 3 bases from V and 3 bases from J; junction bases left unmatched: 13. The CDR3 region has the DNA TGTGCCTGGAGCGCGGCCCTCGACAGGGGTAGTGGAAACACCATATATTTT. This translates into CAWSAALDRGSGNTIYF. Combining the CDR3 with reference TRBV30 and TRBJ1-3 gives the whole variable domain SQTIHQWPATLVQPVGSPLSLECTVEGTSNPNLYWYRQAAGRGLQLLFYSVGIGQISSEVPQNLSASRPQDRQFILSSKKLLLSDSGFYLCAWSAALDRGSGNTIYFGEGSWLTVV.

This clone was picked up a small number of times. V gene TRBV27 combines with J gene TRBJ1-1, with D perhaps matching TRBD1 (5 bases). V was trimmed by 0 bases and J by 4 bases, leaving 12 bases between them. This CDR3 is 15 amino acids long. In germline, CDR1 is MNHEY, CDR2 SMNVEV (reference sequence). The CDR3: CASSLSEGGGTEAFF. CDR3 DNA sequence: TGTGCCAGCAGTTTATCGGAGGGTGGGGGCACTGAAGCTTTCTTT.

V usage is TRBV9 and J usage is TRBJ1-6; D is perhaps TRBD1 (6 bases). Germline V lookup: CDR1 SGDLS, CDR2 YYNGEE. V shed 4 bases and J shed 9 bases, with 14 bases lying between them. This CDR3 has 14 amino acids. This chain's CDR3 is CASSKRGSGSPLHF. The CDR3 DNA is TGTGCCAGCAGCAAGAGGGGGTCTGGTTCACCCCTCCACTTT. Based on the CDR3 plus reference TRBV9 and TRBJ1-6, the full variable domain is DSGVTQTPKHLITATGQRVTLRCSPRSGDLSVYWYQQSLDQGLQFLIQYYNGEERAKGNILERFSAQQFPDLHSELNLSSLELGDSALYFCASSKRGSGSPLHFGNGTRLTVT.

This clone showed up just once. V usage is TRBV19 and J usage is TRBJ2-1; TRBD2 matches at 7 bases. The CDR3 spans 14 residues. CDR1 is LNHDA, CDR2 SQIVND, per germline (reference sequence). V was clipped by 3 bases and J by 6 bases; unmatched bases: 5. Written as DNA, the CDR3 is TGTGCCAGTAGTATGTGGGAGGGCGGCAATGAGCAGTTCTTC. It yields the protein CASSMWEGGNEQFF. The full variable domain, with the rest looked up from reference TRBV19 and TRBJ2-1, is DGGITQSPKYLFRKEGQNVTLSCEQNLNHDAMYWYRQDPGQGLRLIYYSQIVNDFQKGDIAEGYSVSREKKESFPLTVTSAQKNPTAFYLCASSMWEGGNEQFFGPGTRLTVL.

The CDR3 DNA follows: TGCGCCAGCAGCCAGGGCCCAGATACGCAGTATTTT. Its protein is CASSQGPDTQYF. The chain employs TRBV4-1 and TRBJ2-3, with D unclear. From germline, CDR1 is MGHRA and CDR2 YSYEKL. The V gene lost 3 bases and the J gene lost 4 bases, with 5 bases spanning the gap. This CDR3 spans 12 amino acids.

The chain uses TRBV19 and TRBJ1-2; 10 nucleotides line up with TRBD1. This CDR3 is built from 15 residues. The V and J ends lost 7 bases and 7 bases, in that order; junction bases with no gene match: 12. The germline CDR1 and CDR2 sequences are LNHDA and SQIVND (reference sequence). The CDR3 DNA reads as TGTGCCAGTACCCCGACAGGGGGCCGCACGAGTGGCTACACCTTC. This sequence encodes CASTPTGGRTSGYTF. Full variable domain (missing parts from reference TRBV19 and TRBJ1-2): DGGITQSPKYLFRKEGQNVTLSCEQNLNHDAMYWYRQDPGQGLRLIYYSQIVNDFQKGDIAEGYSVSREKKESFPLTVTSAQKNPTAFYLCASTPTGGRTSGYTFGSGTRLTVV.

The CDR3 sequence is CAWERTGGVEKLFF. For the CDR3, the DNA is TGTGCCTGGGAAAGGACAGGGGGCGTTGAAAAACTGTTTTTT. The chain uses TRBV30 and TRBJ1-4; 11 positions match TRBD1. The CDR3 loop spans 14 amino acids. Per the germline V gene, CDR1 is GTSNPN and CDR2 is SVGIG (reference sequence). V shed 5 bases and J 7 bases; nucleotides not matched to a gene: 6.

This rearrangement joins TRBV9 to TRBJ2-5; 8 nucleotides agree with TRBD2. The CDR3 is made up of 16 amino acids. Per the germline V gene, CDR1 is SGDLS and CDR2 is YYNGEE. V was pared by 0 bases and J by 2 bases, with 6 bases of the junction left unmatched. The DNA of the CDR3 is TGTGCCAGCAGCGTAGGCGAGACTAGCGTACAAGAGACCCAGTACTTC. Protein sequence: CASSVGETSVQETQYF.

The chain uses TRBV7-8 and TRBJ1-4; a weak D match, TRBD1 (5 bases). Germline CDR1 is SGHVS and CDR2 is FQNEAQ. The CDR3 is 15 residues long. The V end was cut by 2 bases, the J end by 8 bases, with 15 bases between. CDR3 DNA: TGTGCCAGCAGCTTACGGCGGCAGGGTTACGAAAAACTGTTTTTT. Protein sequence: CASSLRRQGYEKLFF.

This chain links TRBV7-9 with TRBJ2-1; tentative D call: TRBD2 (6 bases). This CDR3 contains 16 residues. V dropped 1 base and J dropped 7 bases, with 17 bases sitting between them. Germline lookup yields CDR1 SEHNR and CDR2 FQNEAQ (reference sequence). The CDR3 sequence is CASSLEGLAYGNEQFF. The CDR3 coding sequence is TGTGCCAGCAGCTTAGAAGGTCTAGCGTATGGTAATGAGCAGTTCTTC.

The genes are TRBV11-2 and TRBJ2-1; D might be TRBD1 (6 bases). Germline loops: CDR1 SGHAT, CDR2 FQNNGV. The V and J ends lost 5 bases and 12 bases respectively, with 14 bases between them. The CDR3 extends over 12 amino acids. The CDR3 nucleotides read TGTGCCAGCAGCGTAACAGGGTGGGGGCAGTTCTTC. Protein: CASSVTGWGQFF.

This chain connects TRBV27 to TRBJ2-7; D is perhaps TRBD1 (6 bases). V lost 6 bases and J lost 3, with 12 bases in between. The CDR3 runs to 13 residues. Germline-derived CDR1 and CDR2 are MNHEY and SMNVEV (reference sequence). The CDR3 reads CASSLGAHYEQYF. CDR3 DNA sequence: TGTGCCAGCAGCTTGGGGGCACACTACGAGCAGTACTTC.

The rearrangement uses TRBV28 and TRBJ1-5; 10 positions agree with TRBD1. This CDR3 is 16 amino acids long. Germline CDR1 MDHEN, CDR2 SYDVKM. J lost 4 bases, V lost 2 bases, and 5 bases had no gene match. The CDR3 here is CASSLLGQGKNQPQHF. The CDR3 DNA is TGTGCCAGCAGTTTACTGGGACAGGGGAAGAATCAGCCCCAGCATTTT.

The V and J genes are TRBV19 and TRBJ1-5; maybe TRBD1 (5 bases). V lost 1 base, J lost 1 base, and 14 bases lay in between. Germline assignment: CDR1 LNHDA and CDR2 SQIVND (reference sequence). The CDR3 is 17 residues long. This chain's CDR3 is CASSIGTGDRSNQPQHF. CDR3 DNA: TGTGCCAGTAGTATAGGGACGGGGGATAGGAGCAATCAGCCCCAGCATTTT.

This clone has more than one count but fewer than ten. The rearrangement joins TRBV9 to TRBJ2-5; 7 bases are shared with TRBD1. Germline V gives CDR1 SGDLS, CDR2 YYNGEE. CDR3 length: 15 residues. V lost 3 bases, J lost 5 bases, and 10 bases stayed unmatched. CDR3 bases: TGTGCCAGCAGCGCCCAGACAGGGTCCGCGGAGACCCAGTACTTC. Encoded protein: CASSAQTGSAETQYF. Full variable domain (rest looked up from reference TRBV9 and TRBJ2-5): DSGVTQTPKHLITATGQRVTLRCSPRSGDLSVYWYQQSLDQGLQFLIQYYNGEERAKGNILERFSAQQFPDLHSELNLSSLELGDSALYFCASSAQTGSAETQYFGPGTRLLVL.